Below are 20 T cell receptor beta chains sequenced from a single sample in a study of T cells in Graves' hyperthyroidism and ophthalmopathy. Using RNA transcripts as the source, TCR beta CDR3 regions were amplified. The HTBI primer set drove a first-round RT-PCR of the TCR CDR3. One entry per CDR3 protein results from TCRdb running MiXCR on the multiplex PCR reads. Of roughly 240,000 distinct CDR3 sequences detected, almost 25% appear once; the ten largest clones hold approximately 35%. What was sequenced was blood. The receptors come from a woman aged 40 to 50 with Graves' ophthalmopathy.

The V and J genes are TRBV4-1 and TRBJ1-1; TRBD1 might be the D (5 bases). CDR1 and CDR2 (germline): MGHRA, YSYEKL. Trimming took 4 bases from V and 5 from J, leaving 17 bases between them. The CDR3 is made up of 15 amino acids. CDR3 protein: CASSPLAGTWTEAFF. The CDR3, as DNA: TGCGCCAGCAGCCCTCTAGCTGGGACTTGGACTGAAGCTTTCTTT.

V and J are TRBV4-1 and TRBJ2-7, with 7 positions matching TRBD2. The CDR3 loop spans 14 amino acids. Germline lookup yields CDR1 MGHRA and CDR2 YSYEKL. V lost 1 base and J lost 3; bases outside the gene matches: 3. For the CDR3, the DNA is TGCGCCAGCAGCCAAGTGGCGGGAGTCTACGAGCAGTACTTC. It encodes CASSQVAGVYEQYF.

This clonotype was found many times. This chain joins TRBV14 and TRBJ2-7; D might be TRBD2 (5 bases). The CDR3 sequence is 16 residues long. Trimming cost V 1 base and J 0 bases, with 13 bases left between them. Per the germline V gene, CDR1 is SGHDN and CDR2 is FVKESK. The CDR3 loop reads CASSQGLPRSSYEQYF. CDR3 in DNA: TGTGCCAGCAGCCAAGGACTACCAAGGTCCTCCTACGAGCAGTACTTC.

This clonotype was recorded at least ten times. The J gene is TRBJ2-4, the V gene TRBV28; 7 bases agree with TRBD1. This CDR3 comprises 15 residues. V dropped 1 base and J dropped 7; count of bases not matched to a gene: 7. Looked up from germline, CDR1 is MDHEN and CDR2 is SYDVKM. CDR3 region: CASSLFQGVNNIQYF. The CDR3, as DNA: TGTGCCAGCAGTTTATTTCAGGGGGTTAATAACATTCAGTACTTC.

This clonotype was observed many times. One end of the junction is discordant with germline, which a read error may explain. This chain joins TRBV7-7 and TRBJ2-5, with a tentative D call TRBD2 (6 bases). The CDR3 extends over 14 amino acids. Germline CDR1 and CDR2: SSHAT and FNYEAQ (reference sequence). CDR3 coding DNA: TGTGCTAGCAGCTACGGGCTGGGAGGAGAGACCCAGTACTTC. Translated: CASSYGLGGETQYF. Combining the CDR3 with reference TRBV7-7 and TRBJ2-5 gives the whole variable domain GAGVSQSPRYKVTKRGQDVTLRCDPISSHATLYWYQQALGQGPEFLTYFNYEAQPDKSGLPSDRFSAERPEGSISTLTIQRTEQRDSAMYRCASSYGLGGETQYFGPGTRLLVL.

The chain carries TRBV6-5 and TRBJ1-1; maybe TRBD1 (5 bases). Per germline, CDR1 MNHEY and CDR2 SVGAGI. This CDR3 is 15 amino acids long. V lost 4 bases, J lost 0 bases, and 12 bases lay in between. In DNA, the CDR3 is TGTGCCAGCAGTTTAGCTGGGGCTATGAACACTGAAGCTTTCTTT. Translating it yields CASSLAGAMNTEAFF.

V usage is TRBV6-1 and J usage is TRBJ1-1; TRBD1 matches at 12 bases. With V trimmed by 5 bases and J by 10 bases, 8 bases remained unmatched. The length of the CDR3 is 14 residues. In germline, CDR1 is MNHNS, CDR2 SASEGT. The CDR3, as DNA: TGTGCCAGCAGTCCCCGGGGGACAGGGGGCGTAGCTTTCTTT. Its protein product is CASSPRGTGGVAFF.

The chain joins TRBV6-2 or TRBV6-3 to TRBJ2-7, with a possible D match to TRBD2 (6 bases). Trimming pared 8 bases from V and 0 bases from J, leaving 23 bases between. CDR1 is MNHEY, CDR2 SVGEGT, per germline. The CDR3 contains 17 residues. CDR3 nucleotide sequence: TGTGCCAGCGGCGCCGCCTCTAGCGCCCCTAGCTCCTACGAGCAGTACTTC. Its translation is CASGAASSAPSSYEQYF.

This clonotype was recorded many times. The genes are TRBV6-1 and TRBJ1-3; D is unresolved. CDR1 and CDR2 from the germline V gene are MNHNS and SASEGT. The CDR3 is made up of 17 amino acids. Trimming removed 2 bases at V and 0 bases at J, with 14 bases between. DNA of the CDR3: TGTGCCAGCAGTGAATCAAAGAGCGCTAGCTCTGGAAACACCATATATTTT. As protein: CASSESKSASSGNTIYF.

Many counts were recorded for this clonotype. The chain is built from TRBV19 and TRBJ2-7, with 7 bases matching TRBD1. The length of the CDR3 is 14 residues. The ends lost 5 bases at V and 2 bases at J; junction bases unmatched: 6. Germline V gene data show CDR1 as LNHDA and CDR2 as SQIVND (reference sequence). The CDR3 bases are TGTGCCAGTAGTGCCTGGGACAGACCCTACGAGCAGTACTTC. Translation: CASSAWDRPYEQYF.

This clonotype showed up many times. V usage is TRBV30 and J usage is TRBJ1-2; D remains unclear. With 4 bases removed from V and 4 bases from J, the gap between germline ends came to 13 bases. This CDR3 is 13 amino acids long. CDR1 GTSNPN and CDR2 SVGIG come from the germline V gene (reference sequence). The CDR3 bases are TGTGCCTGGACCCCGGGAGGGATCTATGGCTACACCTTC. Translated: CAWTPGGIYGYTF.

This clonotype was found many times. The chain combines TRBV28 with TRBJ2-1; 14 bases are a match to TRBD2. Germline trimming cut 5 bases from V and 5 bases from J; bases unmatched to any gene: 5. CDR1 is MDHEN and CDR2 is SYDVKM in the germline V gene. This CDR3 comprises 16 residues. In DNA form, the CDR3 reads TGTGCCAGCAGTCCGGGACTAGCGGGAGCGAACAATGAGCAGTTCTTC. Protein product: CASSPGLAGANNEQFF. The entire variable domain, with the rest obtained from reference TRBV28 and TRBJ2-1, is as follows: DVKVTQSSRYLVKRTGEKVFLECVQDMDHENMFWYRQDPGLGLRLIYFSYDVKMKEKGDIPEGYSVSREKKERFSLILESASTNQTSMYLCASSPGLAGANNEQFFGPGTRLTVL.

The table lists this clonotype with many counts. V usage is TRBV11-3 and J usage is TRBJ2-6; D is uncertain. V lost 5 bases and J lost 1, with 3 bases in between. This CDR3 has 13 amino acids. The germline V gene encodes CDR1 SGHNT and CDR2 YENEEA. The DNA for the CDR3 is TGTGCCAGCAGCACTTCTGGGGCCAACGTCCTGACTTTC. Its translation is CASSTSGANVLTF.

This clonotype was recorded many times. The chain uses TRBV12-3 or TRBV12-4 and TRBJ1-2; D gene ambiguous. V gave up 6 bases and J gave up 7 bases, with 15 bases separating them. This CDR3 has 13 amino acids. CDR3 nucleotides: TGTGCCAGCAGCACCGAGAATCCTGGTGGCTACACCTTC. It yields the protein CASSTENPGGYTF.

This clonotype has at least ten counts. CDR3 loop: CASSRTGGGQPQHF. The CDR3 DNA reads TGTGCCAGCAGTCGTACAGGGGGCGGGCAGCCCCAGCATTTT. The chain links TRBV12-3 or TRBV12-4 to TRBJ1-5; 9 nucleotides match TRBD1. The CDR3 runs to 14 residues. V lost 5 bases to trimming and J lost 7 bases; unmatched junction nucleotides: 6.

This chain uses TRBV10-1 with TRBJ2-7, with D uncertain. The germline V gene encodes CDR1 WNHNN and CDR2 SYGVQD (reference sequence). The CDR3 consists of 15 residues. V shed 3 bases and J shed 1 base, with 13 bases lying between them. CDR3 loop: CASSESLGISYEQYF. The CDR3 coding sequence is TGCGCCAGCAGTGAATCTCTGGGGATTTCCTACGAGCAGTACTTC.

In this sample, this clonotype turned up many times. J is TRBJ1-1 and V is TRBV5-1; 8 nucleotides match TRBD1. The CDR3 is 14 residues long. V lost 4 bases, J lost 5 bases, and 7 bases stayed unmatched. The germline V gene has CDR1 SGHRS and CDR2 YFSETQ. DNA for the CDR3: TGCGCCAGCAGCCTGACAGGGGAAGCGACTGAAGCTTTCTTT. This codes for CASSLTGEATEAFF.

The rearrangement joins TRBV5-1 to TRBJ1-2; D remains unclear. CDR3 length: 11 amino acids. With 5 bases removed from V and 6 bases from J, the gap between germline ends came to 8 bases. Germline CDR1 SGHRS, CDR2 YFSETQ. CDR3 in amino acids: CASSVGDGYTF. The CDR3 DNA is TGCGCCAGCAGTGTGGGAGATGGCTACACCTTC.

The sample holds many counts of this clonotype. The J gene is TRBJ2-7, the V gene TRBV7-8; TRBD2 matches at 7 bases. V gave up 6 bases and J gave up 2 bases; unmatched junction bases: 16. The CDR3 sequence is 17 residues long. In germline, CDR1 is SGHVS, CDR2 FQNEAQ. For the CDR3, the DNA is TGTGCCAGCAGTCCGATGATAGGCGGGGGTCTACCCTACGAGCAGTACTTC. The encoded protein is CASSPMIGGGLPYEQYF.

This clonotype has at least ten counts. The rearrangement joins TRBV29-1 to TRBJ2-7; no clear D gene. Trimming removed 4 bases at V and 2 bases at J, with 9 bases between. Germline V CDR1 and CDR2: SQVTM, ANQGSEA. The CDR3 has 12 residues. The CDR3 coding sequence is TGCAGCGTTGGAAAAGCCCCCTACGAGCAGTACTTC. Its translation is CSVGKAPYEQYF.